Listed here are 30 T cell receptor beta chains from one sample, sequenced in a study of OX40 agonist ivuxolimab in advanced cancers. Libraries were prepared by immunoSEQ multiplex PCR; TCRdb keeps only in-frame clonotypes and omits some of them. This table holds about 92,000 clones, roughly 91% found once. The source was CD4+ or CD8+ T cells sorted from blood, collected in a trial of the OX40 agonist ivuxolimab. Every receptor here comes from an adult with an advanced solid tumor such as melanoma, head and neck, liver or kidney cancer.

The rearrangement uses TRBV11-1 and TRBJ2-3; 10 bases match TRBD1. Losses at the gene ends were 5 bases for V and 3 bases for J; bases not matched to a gene: 5. The CDR3 loop spans 15 amino acids. Looked up from germline, CDR1 is SGHAT and CDR2 is FQDESV (reference sequence). The CDR3 DNA reads TGTGCCAGCAGCCACCGGGACAGGGGAACAGATACGCAGTATTTT. It specifies CASSHRDRGTDTQYF.

The chain is built from TRBV19 and TRBJ2-3; 8 bases line up with TRBD2. Trimming removed 5 bases from V and 6 bases from J; junction bases left unmatched: 7. The CDR3 contains 14 residues. Germline loops: CDR1 LNHDA, CDR2 SQIVND (reference sequence). The CDR3: CASSLGLAGDTQYF. CDR3 nucleotide sequence: TGTGCCAGTAGTCTCGGACTAGCCGGGGATACGCAGTATTTT.

Concerning this clone itself: This CDR3 is also generated by other DNA sequences in the sample. This sequence joins TRBV5-1 and TRBJ2-6; D unresolved. Germline-derived CDR1 and CDR2 are SGHRS and YFSETQ. The CDR3 extends over 15 amino acids. Trimming took off 0 bases at V and 2 bases at J, with 6 bases between the two ends. This chain's CDR3 is CASSLGGAGANVLTF. CDR3 coding DNA: TGCGCCAGCAGCTTGGGTGGGGCTGGGGCCAACGTCCTGACTTTC.

V gene TRBV9 combines with J gene TRBJ2-5; 10 bases match TRBD1. The trim removed 2 bases at V and 1 base at J, leaving 2 bases unmatched. Looked up from germline, CDR1 is SGDLS and CDR2 is YYNGEE. This CDR3 region has 15 residues. CDR3 bases: TGTGCCAGCAGCGTGACAGGGGGCTTCCAAGAGACCCAGTACTTC. It is translated as CASSVTGGFQETQYF.

This clone was seen a handful of times. The chain links TRBV6-5 to TRBJ1-2; the D is unclear. Germline lookup yields CDR1 MNHEY and CDR2 SVGAGI. The CDR3 totals 12 residues. With 7 bases removed from V and 6 bases from J, the gap between germline ends came to 12 bases. As DNA, the CDR3 is TGTGCCAGCACCTCCCTCGGGGATGGCTACACCTTC. It specifies CASTSLGDGYTF.

The chain couples TRBV5-4 to TRBJ2-1; perhaps TRBD2 as D (5 bases). This CDR3 contains 12 residues. V lost 4 bases and J lost 10, with 12 bases in between. Germline V lookup: CDR1 SGHNT, CDR2 YYREEE (reference sequence). DNA for the CDR3: TGTGCCAGCAGCGCTACTAGAGACGAGCAGTTCTTC. Translation gives CASSATRDEQFF.

The J gene is TRBJ1-5, the V gene TRBV4-1; 7 bases align to TRBD1. Germline CDR1 reads MGHRA; CDR2 reads YSYEKL. The CDR3 spans 16 residues. Trimming at V came to 1 base and at J to 6 bases, leaving 9 bases not matched to a gene. The CDR3 loop reads CASSQAPYRGPQPQHF. The CDR3 DNA reads TGCGCCAGCAGCCAAGCCCCCTACAGGGGACCTCAGCCCCAGCATTTT.

This rearrangement joins TRBV7-2 to TRBJ2-1; 12 bases align to TRBD2. V lost 5 bases and J lost 6; bases outside the gene matches: 8. Per germline, CDR1 SGHTA and CDR2 FQGNSA. The CDR3 length is 16 residues. The CDR3 is CASSTRGTSGFNEQFF. The CDR3 DNA sequence: TGTGCCAGCAGCACCAGAGGGACTAGCGGGTTCAATGAGCAGTTCTTC.

This chain joins TRBV5-8 and TRBJ2-3; 11 bases map to TRBD2. The CDR3 is 16 residues long. Germline loops: CDR1 SGHTS, CDR2 YDEGEE. The ends lost 0 bases at V and 2 bases at J; junction bases unmatched: 2. The CDR3 DNA reads TGTGCCAGCAGCTTGGCGACTAGCGGGAACACAGATACGCAGTATTTT. The encoded protein is CASSLATSGNTDTQYF.

This clone showed up just a few times. This chain uses TRBV6-4 with TRBJ2-4; D is ambiguous. Trimming pared 8 bases from V and 1 base from J, leaving 9 bases between. Germline V gene lookup returns CDR1 MRHNA and CDR2 SNTAGT. This CDR3 comprises 13 residues. In DNA form, the CDR3 reads TGTGCCAGCCCGTCTTCTGCCAAAAACATTCAGTACTTC. This gives the protein CASPSSAKNIQYF.

This sequence joins TRBV19 and TRBJ2-1; TRBD2 aligns across 7 bases. This CDR3 comprises 15 residues. After removal of 3 bases from V and 8 bases from J, the junction contained 10 bases not matched to a gene. The germline gives CDR1 LNHDA, CDR2 SQIVND (reference sequence). The CDR3 nucleotides are TGTGCCAGTAGTATGTCTGGACTAGTTAGCGATGAGCAGTTCTTC. Protein: CASSMSGLVSDEQFF.

This clone was counted only a few times. This rearrangement joins TRBV2 to TRBJ2-1; D not certain. V was clipped by 7 bases and J by 2 bases, with 9 bases between them. Germline CDR1 is SNHLY and CDR2 is FYNNEI. CDR3 length equals 13 residues. CDR3 in amino acids: CASTVFTYNEQFF. The DNA for the CDR3 is TGTGCCAGCACGGTATTCACCTACAATGAGCAGTTCTTC.

The J gene is TRBJ2-2, the V gene TRBV7-3; TRBD2 aligns across 8 bases. The CDR3 has 17 residues. V trimming: 2 bases; J trimming: 5 bases; junction bases outside the gene matches: 10. Germline CDR1 reads SGHTA; CDR2 reads FQGTGA. CDR3 amino acids: CASSLRPGLDSTGELFF. In DNA form, the CDR3 reads TGTGCCAGCAGCTTACGGCCGGGACTAGATTCGACCGGGGAGCTGTTTTTT.

DNA for the CDR3: TGTGCCAGCAGCCTGACGAGTTCCTACGAGCAGTACTTC. Translating it yields CASSLTSSYEQYF. V usage is TRBV7-2 and J usage is TRBJ2-7; D not certain. Trimming took off 5 bases at V and 1 base at J, with 9 bases between the two ends. Per germline, CDR1 SGHTA and CDR2 FQGNSA. The length of the CDR3 is 13 residues.

The rearrangement uses TRBV7-2 and TRBJ2-2, with D perhaps being TRBD1 or TRBD2 (5 bases each). Trimming took 5 bases from V and 1 from J, leaving 11 bases between them. The CDR3 sequence is 15 residues long. The germline CDR1 and CDR2 sequences are SGHTA and FQGNSA. The CDR3 DNA is TGTGCCAGCAGCCGTGCGAGGGGGAACACCGGGGAGCTGTTTTTT. This codes for CASSRARGNTGELFF.

The V call is TRBV11-2, the J call TRBJ2-5; 9 nucleotides align to TRBD1. Germline CDR1 is SGHAT and CDR2 is FQNNGV. CDR3 size: 13 residues. With V trimmed by 4 bases and J by 3 bases, 0 bases remained unmatched. CDR3 loop: CASSWTGEETQYF. The CDR3, as DNA: TGTGCCAGCAGCTGGACAGGGGAAGAGACCCAGTACTTC.

V usage is TRBV4-1 and J usage is TRBJ2-6; D is possibly TRBD1 (5 bases). The CDR3 is made up of 17 amino acids. CDR1 is MGHRA and CDR2 is YSYEKL in the germline V gene. Trimming removed 3 bases at V and 0 bases at J, with 12 bases between. CDR3 sequence reads: CASSQTDVSSGANVLTF. As DNA, the CDR3 is TGCGCCAGCAGCCAGACAGATGTTAGCTCTGGGGCCAACGTCCTGACTTTC.

This clone was seen a handful of times. The chain couples TRBV7-3 to TRBJ1-5; D ambiguous. Germline CDR1 and CDR2: SGHTA and FQGTGA. Between the trimmed V and J ends, which lost 6 bases and 3 bases, there was a span of 21 bases. The CDR3 spans 17 residues. This CDR3 reads CASSPLTVGFYNQPQHF. CDR3 nucleotide sequence: TGTGCCAGCAGTCCATTAACGGTGGGTTTTTACAATCAGCCCCAGCATTTT.

The chain carries TRBV28 and TRBJ2-5, with D perhaps matching TRBD1 or TRBD2 (6 bases each). Trimming shortened V by 7 bases and J by 1 base, and 10 bases separated the two germline ends. Germline-derived CDR1 and CDR2 are MDHEN and SYDVKM. The CDR3 spans 13 residues. The CDR3 protein is CASIGGTQETQYF. CDR3 in DNA: TGTGCCAGCATAGGGGGGACCCAAGAGACCCAGTACTTC.

This clone was recorded only once. The CDR3 protein is CASTPGGAPPYEQYF. DNA of the CDR3: TGTGCCAGCACCCCAGGGGGGGCGCCCCCCTACGAGCAGTACTTC. V and J are TRBV7-9 and TRBJ2-7; D is possibly TRBD1 or TRBD2 (7 bases each). The CDR3 consists of 15 residues. V lost 7 bases and J lost 2, with 18 bases in between. Germline CDR1 reads SEHNR; CDR2 reads FQNEAQ (reference sequence).

This chain connects TRBV2 to TRBJ2-3, with 7 bases that match TRBD1. Germline loops: CDR1 SNHLY, CDR2 FYNNEI. This CDR3 has 16 residues. Trimming at V came to 6 bases and at J to 3 bases, leaving 12 bases not matched to a gene. This chain's CDR3 is CASSQDRVGITDTQYF. CDR3 coding DNA: TGTGCCAGCAGCCAAGACAGGGTGGGCATTACAGATACGCAGTATTTT.

CDR3: CASSYSREGYEQYF. CDR3 DNA sequence: TGTGCCAGCAGTTACTCAAGGGAAGGCTACGAGCAGTACTTC. The chain couples TRBV6-5 to TRBJ2-7; D gene uncertain. Germline V gene sequence: CDR1 MNHEY, CDR2 SVGAGI. This CDR3 has 14 amino acids. Trimming cost V 0 bases and J 3 bases, with 9 bases left between them.

The chain employs TRBV10-3 and TRBJ1-2; D perhaps matches TRBD1 (5 bases). The CDR3 contains 15 residues. Between the trimmed V and J ends, which lost 9 bases and 8 bases, there was a span of 25 bases. Germline V CDR1 and CDR2: ENHRY, SYGVKD. The CDR3 DNA sequence: TGTGCCATAAAGGAGGGGACGCTGGAAGTAAGAGGCTACACCTTC. Translation gives CAIKEGTLEVRGYTF.

V is TRBV11-1 and J is TRBJ2-1, with D possibly being TRBD1 or TRBD2 (5 bases each). The CDR3 is 17 amino acids. The germline V gene has CDR1 SGHAT and CDR2 FQDESV (reference sequence). V was pared by 4 bases and J by 7 bases, with 23 bases between. The CDR3 spells CASSYSPGTLGGNEQFF. The CDR3 DNA sequence: TGTGCCAGCAGCTACTCCCCCGGGACCCTGGGCGGGAATGAGCAGTTCTTC.

The chain uses TRBV18 and TRBJ1-1, with D tentatively TRBD1 (5 bases). Germline CDR1 reads KGHSH; CDR2 reads LQKENI. V was cut by 2 bases and J by 6 bases, with 13 bases left in between. The CDR3 has 14 residues. CDR3 protein: CASSPDSPISEAFF. The CDR3 coding sequence is TGTGCCAGCTCACCAGACAGTCCCATCTCTGAAGCTTTCTTT.

The gene calls are TRBV11-3 and TRBJ2-2, with 14 bases aligning to TRBD2. CDR1 is SGHNT and CDR2 is YENEEA in the germline V gene. The CDR3 is 17 amino acids. With 6 bases clipped from V and 0 bases from J, the junction kept 3 bases outside the gene matches. This CDR3 is CASSQGLAGANTGELFF. The CDR3 DNA reads as TGTGCCAGCAGTCAGGGACTAGCGGGAGCGAACACCGGGGAGCTGTTTTTT.

This chain uses TRBV10-3 with TRBJ2-2; 12 nucleotides align to TRBD2. The V segment lost 4 bases and the J segment 3 bases; nucleotides outside the gene matches: 6. This CDR3 has 17 amino acids. The V gene's germline CDR1 is ENHRY and CDR2 SYGVKD. The CDR3 is CAISVGLAGPDTGELFF. The CDR3 DNA follows: TGTGCCATCAGTGTGGGACTAGCGGGCCCTGACACCGGGGAGCTGTTTTTT.

The chain joins TRBV7-2 to TRBJ2-1; 10 nucleotides agree with TRBD2. The junction had 7 bases not matched to a gene; V was cut back by 6 bases and J by 8 bases. The CDR3 length is 14 residues. CDR1 is SGHTA, CDR2 FQGNSA, per germline. The CDR3 here is CASSRTSGPYEQFF. CDR3 nucleotide sequence: TGTGCCAGCAGTCGGACTAGCGGTCCCTATGAGCAGTTCTTC.

The chain links TRBV29-1 to TRBJ2-1, with 9 bases fitting TRBD2. The V segment lost 8 bases and the J segment 9 bases; nucleotides outside the gene matches: 8. This CDR3 is 12 amino acids long. The germline gives CDR1 SQVTM, CDR2 ANQGSEA. CDR3 DNA: TGCAGCTTAGCTAGCGGGATGGGTGAGCAGTTCTTC. This sequence encodes CSLASGMGEQFF.

This clone appeared a single time. In DNA form, the CDR3 reads TGTGCCAGTCAGGTGGGAGGAATCCATGAGCAGTTCTTC. Residues: CASQVGGIHEQFF. The gene calls are TRBV19 and TRBJ2-1; TRBD2 is a possible D gene (6 bases). The germline V gene has CDR1 LNHDA and CDR2 SQIVND (reference sequence). Trimming took off 8 bases at V and 8 bases at J, with 16 bases between the two ends. The CDR3 covers 13 residues. Supplemented by reference TRBV19 and TRBJ2-1, the full variable domain reads DGGITQSPKYLFRKEGQNVTLSCEQNLNHDAMYWYRQDPGQGLRLIYYSQIVNDFQKGDIAEGYSVSREKKESFPLTVTSAQKNPTAFYLCASQVGGIHEQFFGPGTRLTVL.